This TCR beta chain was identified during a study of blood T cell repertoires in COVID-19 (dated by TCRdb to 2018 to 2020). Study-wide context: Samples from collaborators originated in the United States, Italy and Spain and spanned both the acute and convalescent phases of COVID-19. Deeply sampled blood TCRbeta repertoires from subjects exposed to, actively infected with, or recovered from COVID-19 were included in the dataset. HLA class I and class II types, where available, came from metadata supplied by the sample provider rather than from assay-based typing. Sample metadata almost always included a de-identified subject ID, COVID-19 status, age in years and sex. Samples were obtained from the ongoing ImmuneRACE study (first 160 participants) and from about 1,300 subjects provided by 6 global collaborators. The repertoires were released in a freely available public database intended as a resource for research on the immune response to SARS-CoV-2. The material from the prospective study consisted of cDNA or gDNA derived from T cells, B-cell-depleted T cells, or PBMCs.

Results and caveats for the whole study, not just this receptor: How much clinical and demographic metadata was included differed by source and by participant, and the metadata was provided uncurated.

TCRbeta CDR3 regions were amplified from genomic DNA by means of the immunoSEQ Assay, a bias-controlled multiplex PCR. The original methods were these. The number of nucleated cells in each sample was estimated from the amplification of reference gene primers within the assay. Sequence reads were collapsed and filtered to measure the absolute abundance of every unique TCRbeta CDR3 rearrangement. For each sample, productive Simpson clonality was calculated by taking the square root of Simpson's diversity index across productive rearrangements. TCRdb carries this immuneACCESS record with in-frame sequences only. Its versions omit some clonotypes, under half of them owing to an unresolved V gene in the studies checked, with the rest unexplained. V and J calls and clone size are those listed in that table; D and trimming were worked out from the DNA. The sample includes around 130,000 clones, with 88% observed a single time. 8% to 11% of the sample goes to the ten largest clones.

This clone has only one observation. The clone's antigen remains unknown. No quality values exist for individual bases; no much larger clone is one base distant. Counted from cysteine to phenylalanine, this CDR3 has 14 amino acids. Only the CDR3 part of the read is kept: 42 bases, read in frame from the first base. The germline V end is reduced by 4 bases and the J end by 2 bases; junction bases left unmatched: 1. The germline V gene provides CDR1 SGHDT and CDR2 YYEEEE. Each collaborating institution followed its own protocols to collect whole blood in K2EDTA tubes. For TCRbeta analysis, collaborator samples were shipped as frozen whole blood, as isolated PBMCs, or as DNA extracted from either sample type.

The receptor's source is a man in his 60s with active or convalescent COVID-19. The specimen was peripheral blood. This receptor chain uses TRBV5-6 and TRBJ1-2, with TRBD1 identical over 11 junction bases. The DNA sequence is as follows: TGTGCCAGCAGCAGGGACAGGGGGAACTATGGCTACACCTTC. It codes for CASSRDRGNYGYTF.